This is a list of T cell receptor beta chains from one sample in a study of T-cell reconstitution after alpha-beta-depleted transplantation in children. TCRdb re-analysed the PCR reads in MiXCR, keeping a single row per CDR3 protein. The repertoire includes 77,000 or so distinct CDR3 sequences, 15% to 20% of them detected once, and 51% sits in the top ten. Sequenced here: PBMCs, mostly from graft donor cells, sampled 360 days after TCRalphabeta/CD19-depleted stem cell transplant. These receptors were taken from a male patient between 2 and 10 years old who had a stem cell transplant for acute lymphoblastic leukemia, so the T cells may come from the graft donor. Each CDR3 is given without its conserved first and last residue. Each record gives: CDR3 length, D gene, V gene, CDR3 protein. The D gene is left open where the match is weak.

cdr3_length: 9; d_call: .; v_call: TRBV12-3/TRBV12-4; cdr3_aa: ASSRQLLPQ
cdr3_length: 13; d_call: .; v_call: TRBV20-1; cdr3_aa: SARDLGGSYNEQF
cdr3_length: 10; d_call: .; v_call: TRBV12-3/TRBV12-4; cdr3_aa: ASSAQALEAF
cdr3_length: 13; d_call: .; v_call: TRBV12-3/TRBV12-4; cdr3_aa: ASSFRDNSPGEQY
cdr3_length: 13; d_call: .; v_call: TRBV12-3/TRBV12-4; cdr3_aa: ASSRSSAMRNEQF
cdr3_length: 13; d_call: TRBD1; v_call: TRBV5-1; cdr3_aa: ASSSQGAATPGAF
cdr3_length: 13; d_call: .; v_call: TRBV11-2; cdr3_aa: ASSLEVGSYNEQF
cdr3_length: 17; d_call: TRBD2; v_call: TRBV2; cdr3_aa: TFSQPGLAGGPAYNEQF
cdr3_length: 11; d_call: .; v_call: TRBV24-1; cdr3_aa: ATSDREAQPQH
cdr3_length: 15; d_call: .; v_call: TRBV12-3/TRBV12-4; cdr3_aa: ASSSGGVSAATGELF
cdr3_length: 17; d_call: TRBD2; v_call: TRBV5-1; cdr3_aa: ASSFPLPGLAASTDTQY
cdr3_length: 14; d_call: .; v_call: TRBV13; cdr3_aa: ASSFLVRRATGELF
cdr3_length: 12; d_call: .; v_call: TRBV4-1; cdr3_aa: ASSHGLPSYEQY
cdr3_length: 16; d_call: TRBD2; v_call: TRBV4-1; cdr3_aa: ASSQGLAGGLGSYEQY
cdr3_length: 11; d_call: .; v_call: TRBV28; cdr3_aa: ASSFPPYETQY
cdr3_length: 11; d_call: .; v_call: TRBV20-1; cdr3_aa: SAIGGPKNIQY
cdr3_length: 13; d_call: .; v_call: TRBV7-8; cdr3_aa: ASSLGRGTADTQY
cdr3_length: 18; d_call: TRBD2; v_call: TRBV4-1; cdr3_aa: ASSQSGLAGARRKYNEQF
cdr3_length: 15; d_call: .; v_call: TRBV6-5; cdr3_aa: ASSYEGRWNYNSPLH
cdr3_length: 11; d_call: .; v_call: TRBV6-6; cdr3_aa: ASSYSDQYEQY
cdr3_length: 14; d_call: TRBD2; v_call: TRBV7-6; cdr3_aa: ASSLDSSGAQETQY
cdr3_length: 9; d_call: .; v_call: TRBV2; cdr3_aa: ASSDSETQY
cdr3_length: 14; d_call: TRBD2; v_call: TRBV25-1; cdr3_aa: ASSEWIAGAEDTQY
cdr3_length: 15; d_call: .; v_call: TRBV20-1; cdr3_aa: SARDQAPGTYSYEQY
cdr3_length: 13; d_call: TRBD2; v_call: TRBV6-1; cdr3_aa: ASRPGTSGRDEQF
cdr3_length: 11; d_call: TRBD1; v_call: TRBV4-1; cdr3_aa: ASSQGTGSEQY
cdr3_length: 17; d_call: TRBD2; v_call: TRBV11-1; cdr3_aa: ASSLGWLAGARGWDEQF
cdr3_length: 13; d_call: TRBD2; v_call: TRBV5-6; cdr3_aa: ASSLPGGRQNEQF
cdr3_length: 13; d_call: TRBD1; v_call: TRBV11-2; cdr3_aa: ASSVAGTGGEKLF
cdr3_length: 11; d_call: TRBD2; v_call: TRBV5-1; cdr3_aa: ASGALAGGLLF
cdr3_length: 15; d_call: .; v_call: TRBV11-2; cdr3_aa: ASSPPWGELRKETQY
cdr3_length: 10; d_call: .; v_call: TRBV24-1; cdr3_aa: ATSQGNYGYT
cdr3_length: 12; d_call: .; v_call: TRBV5-1; cdr3_aa: ASSPGAGANVLT
cdr3_length: 16; d_call: TRBD1; v_call: TRBV2; cdr3_aa: ACSGFRDREVRADTQY
cdr3_length: 17; d_call: TRBD2; v_call: TRBV2; cdr3_aa: ASRPRGLAGHRSYNEQF
cdr3_length: 11; d_call: .; v_call: TRBV5-1; cdr3_aa: ASSFGMLETQY
cdr3_length: 11; d_call: .; v_call: TRBV24-1; cdr3_aa: ATSDHQGPDKF
cdr3_length: 16; d_call: TRBD1; v_call: TRBV18; cdr3_aa: ASSPIRPGQLSTDTQY
cdr3_length: 13; d_call: TRBD1; v_call: TRBV11-2; cdr3_aa: ASSSQGAMNYEQY
cdr3_length: 14; d_call: TRBD2; v_call: TRBV13; cdr3_aa: ASSPHGRAIYNEQF
cdr3_length: 14; d_call: .; v_call: TRBV7-6; cdr3_aa: ASSLRAVGINNEQF
cdr3_length: 13; d_call: .; v_call: TRBV25-1; cdr3_aa: ASSEFSNGNYEQY
cdr3_length: 12; d_call: .; v_call: TRBV12-3/TRBV12-4; cdr3_aa: ASSSGLTLQEQF
cdr3_length: 14; d_call: TRBD1; v_call: TRBV18; cdr3_aa: ASSPPGTGRTGELF